These 29 T cell receptor beta chains were all obtained from the same sample, sequenced in a study of blood T cell repertoires in COVID-19. Profiled with immunoSEQ multiplex PCR; TCRdb holds only in-frame clones, not every one. The sample has 110,000 to 150,000 clones; nearly 85% are singletons. Sequenced: peripheral blood. The receptor set was obtained from a human donor in a cohort sampled during active COVID-19.

The V gene is TRBV19, the J gene TRBJ1-2; no definite D call. The CDR3 loop spans 11 amino acids. The germline V and J ends were trimmed by 5 bases and 5 bases, with 6 bases remaining between them. Per the germline V gene, CDR1 is LNHDA and CDR2 is SQIVND (reference sequence). The CDR3 sequence is CASSRGYGYTF. The CDR3 coding sequence is TGTGCCAGTAGTCGAGGTTATGGCTACACCTTC. The entire variable domain, with the rest obtained from reference TRBV19 and TRBJ1-2, is as follows: DGGITQSPKYLFRKEGQNVTLSCEQNLNHDAMYWYRQDPGQGLRLIYYSQIVNDFQKGDIAEGYSVSREKKESFPLTVTSAQKNPTAFYLCASSRGYGYTFGSGTRLTVV.

This rearrangement joins TRBV4-1 to TRBJ2-2; TRBD1 aligns across 8 bases. Germline assignment: CDR1 MGHRA and CDR2 YSYEKL. CDR3 length: 14 amino acids. The V gene end was trimmed by 1 base and the J gene end by 8 bases; junction bases not matched to a gene: 3. Written as DNA, the CDR3 is TGCGCCAGCAGCCAAGGGCAGGGGGCTGGGGAGCTGTTTTTT. This translates into CASSQGQGAGELFF.

The chain couples TRBV2 to TRBJ2-1; D is undetermined. The germline CDR1 and CDR2 sequences are SNHLY and FYNNEI. The CDR3 totals 11 residues. The V end was cut by 8 bases, the J end by 1 base, with 3 bases between. CDR3 protein: CASSSYNEQFF. CDR3 DNA sequence: TGTGCCAGCTCTTCCTACAATGAGCAGTTCTTC.

The rearrangement links TRBV7-2 to TRBJ2-3; 9 nucleotides match TRBD2. The CDR3 totals 16 residues. Germline trimming cut 1 base from V and 4 bases from J; bases unmatched to any gene: 6. From germline, CDR1 is SGHTA and CDR2 FQGNSA. The CDR3 DNA reads TGTGCCAGCAGCTTAGGGGCGGGGGGGCATGCAGATACGCAGTATTTT. Its protein product is CASSLGAGGHADTQYF.

The rearrangement links TRBV7-2 to TRBJ2-1; TRBD1 matches at 11 bases. CDR3 length: 16 residues. CDR1 and CDR2 (germline): SGHTA, FQGNSA. The junction had 9 bases not matched to a gene; V was cut back by 5 bases and J by 6 bases. CDR3 bases: TGTGCCAGCAGCACACTTCCGGGACAGGGGGGCAATGAGCAGTTCTTC. Translated: CASSTLPGQGGNEQFF.

This clone was detected a few times. This chain links TRBV6-5 with TRBJ1-1; TRBD1 aligns across 9 bases. The CDR3 has 15 amino acids. V dropped 4 bases and J dropped 4; count of bases not matched to a gene: 7. Germline V gene sequence: CDR1 MNHEY, CDR2 SVGAGI. The CDR3 DNA follows: TGTGCCAGCAGTTTCACAGGGGGCGAAGGCACTGAAGCTTTCTTT. Translation: CASSFTGGEGTEAFF.

This chain connects TRBV10-3 to TRBJ1-5; possibly TRBD1 for D (5 bases). The CDR3 has 15 residues. Germline V gene lookup returns CDR1 ENHRY and CDR2 SYGVKD. The ends were cut back, 0 bases at V and 6 bases at J, with 12 bases in the middle. In nucleotides, the CDR3 is TGTGCCATCAGTGAGTCAGGGGCAGCCGGTCAGCCCCAGCATTTT. Translation gives CAISESGAAGQPQHF.

This clone showed up just a few times. V is TRBV5-1 and J is TRBJ1-2; possibly TRBD1 for D (6 bases). Deletions cut 4 bases from V and 7 bases from J, with 20 bases between. CDR1 and CDR2 from the germline V gene are SGHRS and YFSETQ. This CDR3 has 15 residues. CDR3 bases: TGCGCCAGCAGCATTCTTCCGGACCAGGGGCTTGGCTACACCTTC. As protein: CASSILPDQGLGYTF.

The CDR3: CASRPTGYNEQFF. DNA for the CDR3: TGTGCCAGCAGACCCACGGGTTACAATGAGCAGTTCTTC. The chain joins TRBV7-3 to TRBJ2-1; no definite D call. Germline-derived CDR1 and CDR2 are SGHTA and FQGTGA. V was trimmed by 6 bases and J by 4 bases, leaving 10 bases between them. The length of the CDR3 is 13 residues.

This clone occurred many times. The chain has TRBV28 and TRBJ1-1; 9 bases fit TRBD1. The CDR3 spans 14 residues. V gave up 8 bases and J gave up 4 bases; unmatched junction bases: 8. The germline V gene encodes CDR1 MDHEN and CDR2 SYDVKM. The CDR3 bases are TGTGCCAGCCGGGACAGGGCGGGGGGCACTGAAGCTTTCTTT. Amino acids: CASRDRAGGTEAFF.

The V gene is TRBV6-2 or TRBV6-3, the J gene TRBJ2-1; a weak D match, TRBD2 (5 bases). This CDR3 has 16 residues. Trimming took 0 bases from V and 0 from J, leaving 9 bases between them. CDR1 is MNHEY and CDR2 is SVGEGT in the germline V gene. DNA for the CDR3: TGTGCCAGCAGTTACTCAGAGCGGAGCTCCTACAATGAGCAGTTCTTC. It encodes CASSYSERSSYNEQFF.

The J gene is TRBJ1-1, the V gene TRBV5-6, with D possibly TRBD1 on 5 matching bases. Germline lookup yields CDR1 SGHDT and CDR2 YYEEEE. The CDR3 has 14 residues. Trimming removed 1 base at V and 5 bases at J, with 12 bases between. CDR3 sequence reads: CASSLPGRETEAFF. DNA for the CDR3: TGTGCCAGCAGCTTGCCGGGGCGGGAGACTGAAGCTTTCTTT. Complete variable domain (other parts from reference TRBV5-6 and TRBJ1-1): DAGVTQSPTHLIKTRGQQVTLRCSPKSGHDTVSWYQQALGQGPQFIFQYYEEEERQRGNFPDRFSGHQFPNYSSELNVNALLLGDSALYLCASSLPGRETEAFFGQGTRLTVV.

This rearrangement joins TRBV28 to TRBJ2-1; 11 bases align to TRBD2. Germline CDR1 MDHEN, CDR2 SYDVKM. With V trimmed by 7 bases and J by 7 bases, 9 bases remained unmatched. The CDR3 has 15 amino acids. The CDR3 sequence: CASTITSGSGNEQFF. CDR3 nucleotide sequence: TGTGCCAGCACAATTACTAGCGGGAGTGGGAATGAGCAGTTCTTC.

This clone was recorded once. The chain has TRBV6-5 and TRBJ2-5; TRBD2 aligns across 7 bases. The V gene's germline CDR1 is MNHEY and CDR2 SVGAGI. The CDR3 has 13 residues. V lost 8 bases and J lost 1; bases outside the gene matches: 4. DNA for the CDR3: TGTGCCAGCGGGAGGACTAGCCAAGAGACCCAGTACTTC. It is translated as CASGRTSQETQYF.

The table lists this clone with a few counts. V is TRBV24-1 and J is TRBJ2-2, with D maybe TRBD1 (6 bases). This CDR3 has 13 residues. Between the trimmed V and J ends, which lost 10 bases and 3 bases, there was a span of 11 bases. Germline CDR1 is KGHDR and CDR2 is SFDVKD. The CDR3 loop is CATTGWDTGELFF. In DNA form, the CDR3 reads TGTGCCACAACAGGGTGGGACACCGGGGAGCTGTTTTTT.

The rearrangement uses TRBV6-5 and TRBJ2-7, with D perhaps TRBD2 (7 bases). The CDR3 spans 15 residues. Deletions cut 7 bases from V and 7 bases from J, with 23 bases between. Germline V gene data show CDR1 as MNHEY and CDR2 as SVGAGI. The CDR3 loop is CASTPSWAGDREQYV. The CDR3 nucleotides are TGTGCCAGCACCCCATCGTGGGCGGGAGACAGGGAGCAGTACGTC.

The CDR3 protein is CAISDRQGVYGYTF. In DNA form, the CDR3 reads TGTGCCATCAGCGATCGACAGGGGGTCTATGGCTACACCTTC. The chain combines TRBV10-3 with TRBJ1-2, with TRBD1 matching 9 bases. The V segment lost 6 bases and the J segment 4 bases; nucleotides outside the gene matches: 6. CDR3 length equals 14 residues. CDR1 is ENHRY, CDR2 SYGVKD, per germline.

This chain joins TRBV11-3 and TRBJ1-4; D perhaps matches TRBD1 (5 bases). Germline V lookup: CDR1 SGHNT, CDR2 YENEEA. There are 15 residues in the CDR3. Trimming pared 6 bases from V and 7 bases from J, leaving 18 bases between. CDR3 nucleotide sequence: TGTGCCAGCAGTCCCAGAAGGGGCTTCGGTGAAAAACTGTTTTTT. Translating it yields CASSPRRGFGEKLFF.

The rearrangement links TRBV7-6 to TRBJ2-3; TRBD2 matches 7 bases. Losses at the gene ends were 0 bases for V and 3 bases for J; bases not matched to a gene: 9. Germline assignment: CDR1 SGHVS and CDR2 FNYEAQ. This CDR3 is built from 17 residues. The CDR3 bases are TGTGCCAGCAGCTTAGCCCATGCAGCGGGGCCGACAGATACGCAGTATTTT. The encoded protein is CASSLAHAAGPTDTQYF.

The gene calls are TRBV7-8 and TRBJ2-3; a weak D match, TRBD1 (6 bases). CDR3 size: 15 residues. Germline-derived CDR1 and CDR2 are SGHVS and FQNEAQ. V lost 2 bases and J lost 2, with 11 bases in between. CDR3 amino acids: CASSLRDTNTDTQYF. Here the CDR3 DNA reads TGTGCCAGCAGCTTAAGGGACACCAACACAGATACGCAGTATTTT.

V is TRBV9 and J is TRBJ2-5; possible D gene TRBD2, 7 bases. CDR3 size: 16 residues. CDR1 SGDLS and CDR2 YYNGEE come from the germline V gene. V lost 4 bases, J lost 5 bases, and 21 bases lay in between. Here the CDR3 reads CASSPFGGGAEETQYF. CDR3 in DNA: TGTGCCAGCAGCCCGTTTGGAGGGGGGGCCGAGGAGACCCAGTACTTC.

V is TRBV5-8 and J is TRBJ1-2; possibly TRBD1 for D (5 bases). The CDR3 spans 12 residues. The ends were cut back, 5 bases at V and 3 bases at J, with 8 bases in the middle. The V gene's germline CDR1 is SGHTS and CDR2 YDEGEE. The CDR3 DNA reads as TGTGCCAGCAGGGGCAGGGACTATGGCTACACCTTC. This sequence encodes CASRGRDYGYTF.

The V and J genes are TRBV11-2 and TRBJ2-5, with D perhaps matching TRBD1 (6 bases). CDR3 length equals 14 residues. The V gene's germline CDR1 is SGHAT and CDR2 FQNNGV. V was cut by 0 bases and J by 4 bases, with 9 bases left in between. The CDR3: CASSLDRGGETQYF. For the CDR3, the DNA is TGTGCCAGCAGCTTAGACAGGGGTGGAGAGACCCAGTACTTC.

The V call is TRBV5-1, the J call TRBJ1-1; TRBD1 might be the D (5 bases). CDR3 length: 12 residues. Trimming removed 1 base from V and 7 bases from J, with 8 bases in between. Germline CDR1 is SGHRS and CDR2 is YFSETQ. In nucleotides, the CDR3 is TGCGCCAGCAGCTTGTACGGGGGTGAAGCTTTCTTT. This gives the protein CASSLYGGEAFF.

The chain links TRBV11-3 to TRBJ2-1; 7 bases agree with TRBD2. V gave up 8 bases and J gave up 7 bases; unmatched junction bases: 2. This CDR3 has 11 amino acids. Germline CDR1 is SGHNT and CDR2 is YENEEA. The CDR3 sequence: CASGRGNEQFF. In DNA form, the CDR3 reads TGTGCCAGCGGGAGGGGTAATGAGCAGTTCTTC.

Only one count was recorded for this clone. The V gene is TRBV5-1, the J gene TRBJ1-4, with D perhaps matching TRBD1 (5 bases). V was shortened by 3 bases and J by 0 bases, with 12 bases between the two germline ends. The germline CDR1 and CDR2 sequences are SGHRS and YFSETQ. CDR3 length equals 16 residues. DNA for the CDR3: TGCGCCAGCAGCTACCAGGGTCCCTCAACTAATGAAAAACTGTTTTTT. As protein: CASSYQGPSTNEKLFF.

CDR3 residues: CASSKEEGQVVETQYF. As DNA, the CDR3 is TGTGCCAGCAGCAAAGAGGAGGGGCAGGTAGTGGAGACCCAGTACTTC. This chain connects TRBV21-1 to TRBJ2-5; TRBD2 is taken as the D call from the table, unchecked against the DNA. TRBV21-1 is termed a pseudogene. This CDR3 contains 16 residues.

V and J are TRBV24-1 and TRBJ2-5, with D possibly TRBD1 on 6 matching bases. This CDR3 contains 13 residues. Trimming stripped 5 bases from V and 4 bases from J, with 10 bases between. Germline values: CDR1 KGHDR, CDR2 SFDVKD. The CDR3 loop is CATSAPGAETQYF. In nucleotides, the CDR3 is TGTGCCACCAGTGCCCCAGGGGCAGAGACCCAGTACTTC.

This chain joins TRBV18 and TRBJ2-5, with D tentatively TRBD1 (5 bases). Germline CDR1 and CDR2: KGHSH and LQKENI. V gave up 4 bases and J gave up 4 bases, with 10 bases separating them. This CDR3 is built from 13 residues. CDR3 sequence (DNA): TGTGCCAGCTCACGAGACAGCTCAGAGACCCAGTACTTC. Its protein is CASSRDSSETQYF.